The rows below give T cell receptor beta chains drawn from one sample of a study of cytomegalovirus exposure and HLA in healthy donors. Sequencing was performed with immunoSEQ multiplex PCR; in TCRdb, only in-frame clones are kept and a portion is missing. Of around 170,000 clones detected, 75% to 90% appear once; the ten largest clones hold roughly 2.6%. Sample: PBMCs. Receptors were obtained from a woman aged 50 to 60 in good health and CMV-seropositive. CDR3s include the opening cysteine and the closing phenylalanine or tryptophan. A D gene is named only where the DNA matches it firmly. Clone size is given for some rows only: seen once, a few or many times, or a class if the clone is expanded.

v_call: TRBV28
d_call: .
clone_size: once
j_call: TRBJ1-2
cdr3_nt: TGTGCCAGCAGCTCCGGACAGTACTATGGCTACACCTTC
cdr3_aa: CASSSGQYYGYTF

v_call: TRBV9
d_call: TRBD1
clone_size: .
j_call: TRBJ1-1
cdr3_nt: TGTGCCAGCAGCTCCGGCAGGGGGTACACTGAAGCTTTCTTT
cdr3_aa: CASSSGRGYTEAFF

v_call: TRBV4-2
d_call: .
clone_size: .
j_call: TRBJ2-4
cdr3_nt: TGTGCCAGCAGCCAACAATTAAGGGGGAACATTCAGTACTTC
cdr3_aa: CASSQQLRGNIQYF

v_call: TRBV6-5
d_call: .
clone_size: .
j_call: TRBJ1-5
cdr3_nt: TGTGCCAGCAGAAACAGGGAGGGGAATCAGCCCCAGCATTTT
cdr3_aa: CASRNREGNQPQHF

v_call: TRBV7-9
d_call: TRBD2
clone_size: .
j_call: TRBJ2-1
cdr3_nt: TGTGCCAGCAGTTCCCTGCAAGCGGGGGGGCTCGGGGAGCAGTTCTTC
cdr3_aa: CASSSLQAGGLGEQFF

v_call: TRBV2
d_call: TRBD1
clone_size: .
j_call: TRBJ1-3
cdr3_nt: TGTGCCAGCAGGGGAGAACAGGGGGCGATCTCTGGAAACACCATATATTTT
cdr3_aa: CASRGEQGAISGNTIYF

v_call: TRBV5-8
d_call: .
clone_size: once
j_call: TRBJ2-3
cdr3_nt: TGTGCCAGCCGGACAGTGAGCACAGATACGCAGTATTTT
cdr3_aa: CASRTVSTDTQYF

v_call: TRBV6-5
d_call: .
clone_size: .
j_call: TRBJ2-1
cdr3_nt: TGTGCCAGCAGTTACGGGCAGGCCTCCTACAATGAGCAGTTCTTC
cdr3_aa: CASSYGQASYNEQFF

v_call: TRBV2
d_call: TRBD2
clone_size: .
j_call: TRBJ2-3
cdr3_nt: TGTGCCAGCAGCCTTAGCGGGGGGACAGATACGCAGTATTTT
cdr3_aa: CASSLSGGTDTQYF

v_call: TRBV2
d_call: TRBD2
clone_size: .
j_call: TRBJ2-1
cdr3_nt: TGTGCCAGCAGTAGGAGCGGGGGGGGATACAATGAGCAGTTCTTC
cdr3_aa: CASSRSGGGYNEQFF

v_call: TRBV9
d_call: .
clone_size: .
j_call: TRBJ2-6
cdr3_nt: TGTGCCAGCAGCGCGTATGCGGGCACTGGGGCCAACGTCCTGACTTTC
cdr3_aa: CASSAYAGTGANVLTF

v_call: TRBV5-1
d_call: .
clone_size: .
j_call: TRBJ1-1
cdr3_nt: TGTGCCAGCAGCTTGTTAGGGGGTGAAGCTTTCTTT
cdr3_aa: CASSLLGGEAFF

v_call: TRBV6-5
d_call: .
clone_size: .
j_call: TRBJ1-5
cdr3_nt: TGTGCCAGCAGTTACAATAGCTTCAATCAGCCCCAGCATTTT
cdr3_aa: CASSYNSFNQPQHF

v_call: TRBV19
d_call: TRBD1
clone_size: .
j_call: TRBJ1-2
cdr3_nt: TGTGCCAGTAGGACCCTGACAGGGGGCGGCTATGGCTACACCTTC
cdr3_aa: CASRTLTGGGYGYTF

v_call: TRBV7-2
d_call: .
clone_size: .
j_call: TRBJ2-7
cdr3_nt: TGTGCCAGCAGCTTAGGCCCGACAGATTACGAGCAGTACTTC
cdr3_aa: CASSLGPTDYEQYF

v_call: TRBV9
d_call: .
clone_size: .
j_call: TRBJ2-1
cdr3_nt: TGTGCCAGCAGCGTAGGGGCACAGCTATACAATGAGCAGTTCTTC
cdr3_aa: CASSVGAQLYNEQFF

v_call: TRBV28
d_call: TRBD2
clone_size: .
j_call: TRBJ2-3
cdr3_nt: TGTGCCAGCAGTTTCTCGGGACTAGATCCAGATACGCAGTATTTT
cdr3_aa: CASSFSGLDPDTQYF

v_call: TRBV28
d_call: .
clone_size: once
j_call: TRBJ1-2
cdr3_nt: TGTGCCAGCAGTTTAGACAATAACTATGGCTACACCTTC
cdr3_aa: CASSLDNNYGYTF

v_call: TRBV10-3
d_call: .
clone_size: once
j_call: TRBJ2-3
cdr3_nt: TGTGCCACCACCCCTACTAGCACAGATACGCAGTATTTT
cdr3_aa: CATTPTSTDTQYF

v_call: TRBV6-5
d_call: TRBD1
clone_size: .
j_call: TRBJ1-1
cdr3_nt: TGTGCCAGCAGTGAACAGGGGGTGCCCACTGAAGCTTTCTTT
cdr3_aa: CASSEQGVPTEAFF

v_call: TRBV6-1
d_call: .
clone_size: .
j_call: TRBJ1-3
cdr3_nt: TGTGCCAGCACTACAGGGTCCGCTGGAAACACCATATATTTT
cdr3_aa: CASTTGSAGNTIYF

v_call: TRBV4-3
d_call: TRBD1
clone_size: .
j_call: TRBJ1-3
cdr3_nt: TGCGCCAGCAGCCAAGGGACAGGGAGAGACACCATATATTTT
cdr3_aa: CASSQGTGRDTIYF

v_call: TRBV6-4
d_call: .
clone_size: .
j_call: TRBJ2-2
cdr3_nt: TGTGCCAGCAGTGAGTCCCCCCAAACCGGGGAGCTGTTTTTT
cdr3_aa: CASSESPQTGELFF

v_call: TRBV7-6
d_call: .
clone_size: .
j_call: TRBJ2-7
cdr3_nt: TGTGCCAGCAGCCCGTCGACAGTTCACTCCTACGAGCAGTACTTC
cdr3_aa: CASSPSTVHSYEQYF

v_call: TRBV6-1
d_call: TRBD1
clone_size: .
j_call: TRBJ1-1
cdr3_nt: TGTGCCAGCAGCCGACAGGGGTACACTGAAGCTTTCTTT
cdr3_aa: CASSRQGYTEAFF

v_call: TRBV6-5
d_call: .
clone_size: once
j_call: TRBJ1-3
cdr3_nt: TGTGCCAGCAGTTCCATCGGACTCTCCTCTGGAAACACCATATATTTT
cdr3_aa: CASSSIGLSSGNTIYF

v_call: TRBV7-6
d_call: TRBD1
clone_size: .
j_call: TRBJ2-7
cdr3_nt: TGTGCCAGCAGCTCGACAGGGGGCTTGTACGAGCAGTACTTC
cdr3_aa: CASSSTGGLYEQYF

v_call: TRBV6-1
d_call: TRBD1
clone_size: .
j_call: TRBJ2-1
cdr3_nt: TGTGCCAGCACTACAGGGGCCCTTAATGAGCAGTTCTTC
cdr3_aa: CASTTGALNEQFF

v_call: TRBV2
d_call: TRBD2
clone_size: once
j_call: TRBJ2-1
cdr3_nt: TGTGCCAGCAGTCGCCGACTAGCGGGTCTGGGTAATGAGCAGTTCTTC
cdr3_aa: CASSRRLAGLGNEQFF

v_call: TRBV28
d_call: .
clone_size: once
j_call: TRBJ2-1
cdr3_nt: TGTGCCAGCGGTGACTTTTACAATGAGCAGTTCTTC
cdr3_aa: CASGDFYNEQFF

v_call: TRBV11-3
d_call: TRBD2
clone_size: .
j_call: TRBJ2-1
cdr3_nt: TGTGCCAGCAGCCCAATCGGGGGGCTAGCGGGGGCTGATGAGCAGTTCTTC
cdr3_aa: CASSPIGGLAGADEQFF

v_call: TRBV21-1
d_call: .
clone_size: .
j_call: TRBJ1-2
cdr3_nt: TGTGCCAGCAGCAAACCTCACGGGAGTTATGGCTACACCTTC
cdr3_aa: CASSKPHGSYGYTF

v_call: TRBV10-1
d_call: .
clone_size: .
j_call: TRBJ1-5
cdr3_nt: TGCGCCAGCACCGGGGGGGGCAATCAGCCCCAGCATTTT
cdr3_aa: CASTGGGNQPQHF

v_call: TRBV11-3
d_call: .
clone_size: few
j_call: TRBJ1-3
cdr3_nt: TGTGCCAGCAGCCGAGATTCTGGAAACACCATATATTTT
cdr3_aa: CASSRDSGNTIYF

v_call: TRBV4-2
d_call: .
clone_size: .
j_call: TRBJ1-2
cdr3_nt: TGTGCCAGCAGCTTGGATTGGGGAGGGTATGGCTACACCTTC
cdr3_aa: CASSLDWGGYGYTF

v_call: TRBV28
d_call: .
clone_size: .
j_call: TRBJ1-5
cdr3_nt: TGTGCCAGCAGGGCCGGGACATTAGCCCAGCATTTT
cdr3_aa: CASRAGTLAQHF

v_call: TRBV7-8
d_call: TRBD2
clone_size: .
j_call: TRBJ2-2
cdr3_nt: TGTGCCAGCAGCTTAGGTCTAGCGGATTCCGGGGAGCTGTTTTTT
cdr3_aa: CASSLGLADSGELFF